These 4 T cell receptor beta chains were sequenced from one sample in a study of blood T cells in healthy people across ages (dated by TCRdb to between 2015 and 2016). Library preparation employed 5' RACE. Instrument used: Illumina HiSeq 2500. A second PCR of about 7 to 12 cycles was run with a J-beta primer mix and a sample-barcoded 5' primer. TCRdb passed the public sequencing reads through fastp at Q25 and MiXCR, retaining productive beta sequences. Each entry is one CDR3 protein sequence, shown with its most common DNA and genes. Recorded for this sample are over 1,300,000 distinct CDR3 sequences; 59% of them occurred a single time. Clones ranked in the top ten supply 5.5% to 8% of the sample. Material for sequencing was blood. The receptors originated from a man aged 18 to 30 in good health.

The genes are TRBV25-1 and TRBJ2-3, with D tentatively TRBD1 or TRBD2 (6 bases each). Per the germline V gene, CDR1 is MGHDK and CDR2 is SYGVNS. The CDR3 sequence is 17 residues long. V was trimmed by 3 bases and J by 2 bases, leaving 18 bases between them. The CDR3 nucleotides read TGTGCCAGCAGTGACTCGGCAGGGGACTTTAACACAGATACGCAGTATTTT. This codes for CASSDSAGDFNTDTQYF.

The chain joins TRBV10-3 to TRBJ2-1; perhaps D is TRBD1 or TRBD2 (5 bases each). The CDR3 spans 16 residues. The germline V gene has CDR1 ENHRY and CDR2 SYGVKD. V lost 5 bases and J 1 base, leaving 15 bases between the germline ends. This chain's CDR3 is CAISHPGGVSYNEQFF. In DNA, the CDR3 is TGTGCCATCAGTCACCCTGGGGGAGTATCCTACAATGAGCAGTTCTTC.

The V gene is TRBV3-1, the J gene TRBJ1-2; D is uncertain. Looked up from germline, CDR1 is LGHDT and CDR2 is YNNKEL (reference sequence). Trimming pared 0 bases from V and 7 bases from J, leaving 9 bases between. The CDR3 spans 13 residues. Here the CDR3 reads CASSQEESVGYTF. In nucleotides, the CDR3 is TGTGCCAGCAGCCAAGAAGAATCGGTTGGCTACACCTTC.

This chain's CDR3 is CASSQREAGANVLTF. As DNA, the CDR3 is TGCGCCAGCAGCCAACGGGAGGCTGGGGCCAACGTCCTGACTTTC. The V gene is TRBV4-3, the J gene TRBJ2-6; 7 bases are a match to TRBD2. The CDR3 sequence is 15 residues long. The V gene's germline CDR1 is LGHNA and CDR2 YSLEER. With V trimmed by 2 bases and J by 2 bases, 0 bases remained unmatched.